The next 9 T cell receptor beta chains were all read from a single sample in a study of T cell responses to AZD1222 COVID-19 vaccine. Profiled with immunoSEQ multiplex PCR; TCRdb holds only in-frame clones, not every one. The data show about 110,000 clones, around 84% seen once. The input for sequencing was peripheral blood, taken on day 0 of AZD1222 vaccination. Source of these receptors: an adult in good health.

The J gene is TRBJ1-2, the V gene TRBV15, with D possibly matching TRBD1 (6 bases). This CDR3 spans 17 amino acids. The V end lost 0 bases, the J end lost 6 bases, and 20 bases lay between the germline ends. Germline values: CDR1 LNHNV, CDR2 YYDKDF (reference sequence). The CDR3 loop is CATSRDGRGTHFNGYTF. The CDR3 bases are TGTGCCACCAGCAGAGATGGAAGGGGGACCCACTTCAATGGCTACACCTTC.

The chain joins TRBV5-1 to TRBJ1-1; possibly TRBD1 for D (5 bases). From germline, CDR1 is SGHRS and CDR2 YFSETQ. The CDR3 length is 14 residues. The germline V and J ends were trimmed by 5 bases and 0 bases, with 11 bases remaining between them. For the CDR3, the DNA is TGCGCCAGCAGAATGGGGACCCTGAACACTGAAGCTTTCTTT. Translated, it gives CASRMGTLNTEAFF.

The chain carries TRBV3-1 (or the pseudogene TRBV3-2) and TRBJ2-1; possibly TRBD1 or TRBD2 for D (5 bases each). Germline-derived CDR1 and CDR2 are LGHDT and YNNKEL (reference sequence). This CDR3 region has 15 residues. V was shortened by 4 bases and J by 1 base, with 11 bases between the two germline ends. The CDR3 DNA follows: TGTGCCAGCAGCCCTCAGGGACGGTCCTACAATGAGCAGTTCTTC. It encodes CASSPQGRSYNEQFF.

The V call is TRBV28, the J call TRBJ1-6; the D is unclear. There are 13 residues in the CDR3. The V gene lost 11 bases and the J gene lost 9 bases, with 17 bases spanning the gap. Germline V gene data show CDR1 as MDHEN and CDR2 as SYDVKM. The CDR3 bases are TGTGCCTCAGCGAGGCTTTTGGGTTCACCCCTCCACTTT. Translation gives CASARLLGSPLHF.

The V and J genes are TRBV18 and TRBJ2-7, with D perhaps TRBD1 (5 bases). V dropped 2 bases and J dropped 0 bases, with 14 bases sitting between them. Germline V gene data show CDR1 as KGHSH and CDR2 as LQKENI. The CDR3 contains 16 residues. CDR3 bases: TGTGCCAGCTCACCAGGCCCCGGGCAGGGCTCCTACGAGCAGTACTTC. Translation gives CASSPGPGQGSYEQYF.

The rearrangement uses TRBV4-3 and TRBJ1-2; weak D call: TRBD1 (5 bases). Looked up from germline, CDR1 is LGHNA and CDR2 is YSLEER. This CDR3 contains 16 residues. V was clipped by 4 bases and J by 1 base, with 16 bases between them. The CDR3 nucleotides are TGCGCCAGCAGCCCTAACTGGGGCAGCTATAACTATGGCTACACCTTC. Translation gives CASSPNWGSYNYGYTF.

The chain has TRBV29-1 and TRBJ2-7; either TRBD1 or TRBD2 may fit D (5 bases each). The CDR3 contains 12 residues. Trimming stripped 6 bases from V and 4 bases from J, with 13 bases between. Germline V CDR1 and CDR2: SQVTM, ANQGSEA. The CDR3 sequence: CSVRDQPYEQYF. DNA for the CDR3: TGCAGCGTCCGGGACCAACCTTACGAGCAGTACTTC.

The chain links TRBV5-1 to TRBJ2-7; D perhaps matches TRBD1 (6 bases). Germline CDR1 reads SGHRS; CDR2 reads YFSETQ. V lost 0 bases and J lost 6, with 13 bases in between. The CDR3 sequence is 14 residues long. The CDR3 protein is CASSLGLQGREQYF. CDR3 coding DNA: TGCGCCAGCAGCTTGGGGTTACAGGGTCGCGAGCAGTACTTC.

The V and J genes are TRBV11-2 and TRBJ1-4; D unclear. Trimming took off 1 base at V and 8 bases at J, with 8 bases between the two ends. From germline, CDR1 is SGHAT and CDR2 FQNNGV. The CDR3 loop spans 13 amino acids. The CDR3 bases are TGTGCCAGCAGCTTAGGGATTCGGGAAAAACTGTTTTTT. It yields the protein CASSLGIREKLFF.